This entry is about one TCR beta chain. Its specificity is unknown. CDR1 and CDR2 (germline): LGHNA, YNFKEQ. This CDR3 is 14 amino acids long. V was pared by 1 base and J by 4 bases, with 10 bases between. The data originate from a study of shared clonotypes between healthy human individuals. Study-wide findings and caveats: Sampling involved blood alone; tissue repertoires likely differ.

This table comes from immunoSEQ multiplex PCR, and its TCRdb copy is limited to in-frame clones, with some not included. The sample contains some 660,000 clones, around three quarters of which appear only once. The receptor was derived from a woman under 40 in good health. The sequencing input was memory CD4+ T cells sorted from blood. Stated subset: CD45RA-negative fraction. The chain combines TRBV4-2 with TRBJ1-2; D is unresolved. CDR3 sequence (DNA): TGTGCCAGCAGCCAAGTTGACTCTCCCTATGGCTACACCTTC. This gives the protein CASSQVDSPYGYTF.